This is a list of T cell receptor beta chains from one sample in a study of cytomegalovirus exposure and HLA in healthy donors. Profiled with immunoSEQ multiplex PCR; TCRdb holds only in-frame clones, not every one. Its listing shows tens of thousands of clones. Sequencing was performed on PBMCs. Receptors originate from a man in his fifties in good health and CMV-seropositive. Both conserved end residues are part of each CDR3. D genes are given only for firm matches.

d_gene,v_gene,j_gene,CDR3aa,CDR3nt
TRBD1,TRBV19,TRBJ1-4,CASRERGQGIEKLFF,TGTGCCAGTAGGGAACGGGGACAGGGAATTGAAAAACTGTTTTTT
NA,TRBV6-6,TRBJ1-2,CASGTGRGEPGGYTF,TGTGCCAGCGGGACTGGGAGAGGGGAACCGGGCGGCTACACCTTC
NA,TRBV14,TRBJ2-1,CASSLGLAFVEQFF,TGTGCCAGCAGCCTCGGACTGGCCTTCGTTGAGCAGTTCTTC
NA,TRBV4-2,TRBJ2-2,CASSQDWRAGELFF,TGTGCCAGCAGCCAAGATTGGAGGGCCGGGGAGCTGTTTTTT
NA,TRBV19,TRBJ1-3,CASTPWGGSSGNTIYF,TGTGCCAGTACCCCATGGGGGGGTAGCTCTGGAAACACCATATATTTT
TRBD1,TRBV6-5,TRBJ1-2,CASSYSQTGDYGYTF,TGTGCCAGCAGTTACTCCCAGACAGGGGACTATGGCTACACCTTC
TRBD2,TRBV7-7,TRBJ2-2,CASSSRGGAGGNTGELFF,TGTGCTAGCAGCTCCAGAGGGGGAGCGGGAGGTAACACCGGGGAGCTGTTTTTT
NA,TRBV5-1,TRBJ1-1,CASSLSDSMNTEAFF,TGCGCCAGCAGCTTGTCGGACAGCATGAACACTGAAGCTTTCTTT
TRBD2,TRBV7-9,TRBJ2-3,CASSSGLAGVSTDTQYF,TGTGCCAGCAGTTCAGGACTAGCGGGGGTTAGCACAGATACGCAGTATTTT
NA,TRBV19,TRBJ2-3,CASSQKGYTQYF,TGTGCCAGTAGCCAAAAGGGGTATACGCAGTATTTT
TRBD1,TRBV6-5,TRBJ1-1,CASSGQGPRNTEAFF,TGTGCCAGCTCTGGACAGGGGCCGAGAAACACTGAAGCTTTCTTT
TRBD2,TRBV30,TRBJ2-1,CAWERGGSYNEQFF,TGTGCCTGGGAGCGGGGGGGCTCCTACAATGAGCAGTTCTTC
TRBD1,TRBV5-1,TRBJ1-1,CASSLRGTGGDGTEAFF,TGCGCCAGCAGCTTGAGAGGGACAGGGGGGGACGGCACTGAAGCTTTCTTT
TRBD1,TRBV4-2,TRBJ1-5,CASSQDGTGFLQPQHF,TGTGCCAGCAGCCAAGATGGGACAGGGTTTCTGCAGCCCCAGCATTTT
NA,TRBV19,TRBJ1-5,CASSSSAGTLLSNQPQHF,TGTGCCAGTAGTTCGTCTGCCGGGACACTACTTAGCAATCAGCCCCAGCATTTT
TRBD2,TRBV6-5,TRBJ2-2,CASSRAGKTGELFF,TGTGCCAGCTCCCGAGCGGGGAAAACCGGGGAGCTGTTTTTT
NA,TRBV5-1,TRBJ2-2,CASSLEAGVNTGELFF,TGCGCCAGCAGCTTGGAAGCAGGGGTGAACACCGGGGAGCTGTTTTTT